This is a list of T cell receptor beta chains from one sample in a study of cytomegalovirus exposure and HLA in healthy donors. Assay: immunoSEQ multiplex PCR; the TCRdb copy retains only in-frame clones and omits some. The sample includes about 120,000 clones, 83% of them seen just once. The sequenced sample was PBMCs. These receptors all stem from a woman in her forties in good health and CMV-seropositive. The CDR3 runs from the conserved cysteine through the conserved F or W.

j_call cdr3_length v_call cdr3_aa
TRBJ1-2 14 TRBV28 CASSSPTGGSGYTF
TRBJ2-3 13 TRBV29-1 CSVSPTFPDTQYF
TRBJ1-4 21 TRBV6-4 CASSDSSRRGLHFSTNEKLFF
TRBJ1-4 14 TRBV30 CAWSVNRVGEKLFF
TRBJ2-4 15 TRBV9 CASSVQGGAKNIQYF
TRBJ1-1 15 TRBV5-1 CASSLVIGGPGEAFF
TRBJ2-7 15 TRBV4-2 CASSHELAGEYEQYF
TRBJ1-1 14 TRBV27 CASSLSTMNTEAFF
TRBJ1-2 13 TRBV5-8 CASNKQGTYGYTF
TRBJ2-3 14 TRBV6-1 CASRTENIGDTQYF
TRBJ1-1 16 TRBV2 CASTRDRLELGPEAFF
TRBJ2-2 15 TRBV5-1 CASSLDSSNTGELFF
TRBJ2-5 15 TRBV4-3 CASSPERTVQETQYF
TRBJ2-3 14 TRBV27 CASKGTSGRDTQYF
. 16 TRBV9 CASSPKGQGAPYEQYF
TRBJ2-1 17 TRBV29-1 CSVVWNTGGRTTNEQFF
TRBJ1-1 12 TRBV27 CASRRGNTEAFF
TRBJ1-5 18 TRBV2 CASGRIRGLVRGNQPQHF
TRBJ2-3 12 TRBV10-1 CASSASTDTQYF
TRBJ1-1 19 TRBV5-1 CASSLFSQSQVSLNTEAFF
TRBJ1-5 15 TRBV5-6 CASSLGGRGNQPQHF
TRBJ2-1 15 TRBV7-2 CASSRDRGVGNEQFF
TRBJ1-5 15 TRBV29-1 CSVRDRDNSNQPQHF
TRBJ2-1 15 TRBV19 CASSTGDISYNEQFF
TRBJ1-1 16 TRBV28 CASSLGQGARNTEAFF
TRBJ1-1 13 TRBV11-3 CASSLEFRTEAFF
TRBJ2-1 14 TRBV4-2 CASSRLAEGDEQFF
TRBJ1-5 18 TRBV7-3 CASSLPPGTDNSNQPQHF
TRBJ2-5 15 TRBV5-1 CASSYQLAGGETQYF
TRBJ2-7 15 TRBV5-1 CASSLSGGSWYEQYF
TRBJ2-1 17 TRBV27 CASSSPPDGRFMNEQFF
. 14 TRBV28 CASSFIHREHEQYF
TRBJ1-5 18 TRBV2 CAKLRGHTQVDSNQPQHF
TRBJ2-5 13 TRBV5-1 CASSTVGQETQYF
TRBJ2-7 15 TRBV13 CASSLGLDRTYEQYF
TRBJ2-7 15 TRBV29-1 CSVSGTLLHSYEQYF
TRBJ1-1 14 TRBV5-1 CASSPPGQAREAFF
TRBJ2-1 19 TRBV5-4 CASSSPGTSGPTGLNEQFF
TRBJ1-6 14 TRBV27 CASSLEGMGSPLHF
TRBJ1-5 14 TRBV28 CASSLVQGDQPQHF
TRBJ2-7 19 TRBV7-2 CASSLSWGGSGRSSYEQYF
TRBJ2-1 15 TRBV6-4 CASSDEASGLNEQFF